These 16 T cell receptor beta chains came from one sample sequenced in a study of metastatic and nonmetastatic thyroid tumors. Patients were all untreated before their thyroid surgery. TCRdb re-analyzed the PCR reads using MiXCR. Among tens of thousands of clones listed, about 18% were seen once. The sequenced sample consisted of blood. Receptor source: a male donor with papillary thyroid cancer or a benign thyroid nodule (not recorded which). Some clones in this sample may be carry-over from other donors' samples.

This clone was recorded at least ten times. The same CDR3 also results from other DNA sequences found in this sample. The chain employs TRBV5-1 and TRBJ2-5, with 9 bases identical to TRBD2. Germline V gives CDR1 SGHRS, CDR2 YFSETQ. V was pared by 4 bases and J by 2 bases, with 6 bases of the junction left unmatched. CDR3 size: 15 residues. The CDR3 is CASSKGLAGQETQYF. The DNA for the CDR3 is TGCGCCAGCAGCAAGGGACTAGCAGGGCAAGAGACCCAGTACTTC.

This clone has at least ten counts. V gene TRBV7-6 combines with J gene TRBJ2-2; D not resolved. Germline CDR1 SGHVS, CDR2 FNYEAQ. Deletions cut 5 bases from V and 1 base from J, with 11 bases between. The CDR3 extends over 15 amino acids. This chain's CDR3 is CASSHRDGNTGELFF. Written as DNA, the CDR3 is TGTGCCAGCAGCCACCGAGATGGGAACACCGGGGAGCTGTTTTTT.

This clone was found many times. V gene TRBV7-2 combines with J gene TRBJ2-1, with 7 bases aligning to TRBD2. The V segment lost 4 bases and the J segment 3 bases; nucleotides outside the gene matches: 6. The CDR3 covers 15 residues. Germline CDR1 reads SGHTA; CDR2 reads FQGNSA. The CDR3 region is CASSSGLTIYNEQFF. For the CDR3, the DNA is TGTGCCAGCAGCTCGGGACTAACTATCTACAATGAGCAGTTCTTC.

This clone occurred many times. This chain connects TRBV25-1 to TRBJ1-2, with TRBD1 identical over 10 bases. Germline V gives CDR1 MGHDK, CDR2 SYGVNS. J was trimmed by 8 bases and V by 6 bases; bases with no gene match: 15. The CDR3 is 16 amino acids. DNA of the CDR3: TGTGCCAGCAGCCCCCACTATCCGGGACAGGGGCTAGGCTACACCTTC. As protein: CASSPHYPGQGLGYTF.

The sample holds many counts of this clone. CDR3 in DNA: TGTGCCAGCAGCTTAGCCTCACAAGAGACCCAGTACTTC. It codes for CASSLASQETQYF. J is TRBJ2-5 and V is TRBV7-9; D unclear. Trimming left V 0 bases short and J 2 bases short, with 4 bases between. CDR3 size: 13 residues. The V gene's germline CDR1 is SEHNR and CDR2 FQNEAQ (reference sequence).

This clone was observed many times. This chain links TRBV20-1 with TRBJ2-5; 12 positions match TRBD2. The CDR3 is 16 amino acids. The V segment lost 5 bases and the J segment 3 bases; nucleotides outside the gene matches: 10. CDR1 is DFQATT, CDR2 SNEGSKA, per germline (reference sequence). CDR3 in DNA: TGCAGTGCTCAAGGACTAGCGGGACGAGGGGAAGAGACCCAGTACTTC. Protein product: CSAQGLAGRGEETQYF.

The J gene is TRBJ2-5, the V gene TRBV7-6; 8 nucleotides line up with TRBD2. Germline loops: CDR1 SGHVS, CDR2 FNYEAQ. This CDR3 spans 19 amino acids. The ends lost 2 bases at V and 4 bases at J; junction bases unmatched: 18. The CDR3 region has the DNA TGTGCCAGCAGCTTATCGTCTCGGAGCGGGAGCTTGATTGGAGAGACCCAGTACTTC. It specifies CASSLSSRSGSLIGETQYF.

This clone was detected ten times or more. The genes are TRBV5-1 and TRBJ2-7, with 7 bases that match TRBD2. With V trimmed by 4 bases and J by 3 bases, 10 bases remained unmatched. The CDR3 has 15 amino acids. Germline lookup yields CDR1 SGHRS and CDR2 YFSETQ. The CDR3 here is CASSEISGGNYEQYF. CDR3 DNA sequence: TGCGCCAGCAGCGAGATATCGGGAGGAAACTACGAGCAGTACTTC.

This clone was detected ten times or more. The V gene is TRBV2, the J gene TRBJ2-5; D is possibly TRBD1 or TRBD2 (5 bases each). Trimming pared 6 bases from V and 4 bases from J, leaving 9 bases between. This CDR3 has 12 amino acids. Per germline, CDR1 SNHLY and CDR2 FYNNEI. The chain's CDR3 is CASRSGGETQYF. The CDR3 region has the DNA TGTGCCAGCAGATCTGGGGGAGAGACCCAGTACTTC.

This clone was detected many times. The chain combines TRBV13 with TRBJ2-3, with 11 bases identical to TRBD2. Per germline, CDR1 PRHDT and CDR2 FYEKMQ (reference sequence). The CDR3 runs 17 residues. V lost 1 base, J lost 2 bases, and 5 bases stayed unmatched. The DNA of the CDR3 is TGTGCCAGCAGCTTAGAGGGTAGCGGGAGGGCCACAGATACGCAGTATTTT. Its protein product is CASSLEGSGRATDTQYF.

CDR3 DNA sequence: TGTGCCAGCAGCCCCGGCCCAGTACCTGGCTACACCTTC. Translating it yields CASSPGPVPGYTF. The chain links TRBV28 to TRBJ1-2; no firm D call. Germline CDR1 MDHEN, CDR2 SYDVKM. The V end was cut by 6 bases, the J end by 7 bases, with 15 bases between. This CDR3 is built from 13 residues.

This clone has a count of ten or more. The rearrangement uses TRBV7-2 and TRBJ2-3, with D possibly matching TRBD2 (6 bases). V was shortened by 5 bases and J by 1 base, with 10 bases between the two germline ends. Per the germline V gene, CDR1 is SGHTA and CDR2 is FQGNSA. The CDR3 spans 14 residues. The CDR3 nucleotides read TGTGCCAGCAGCCTACTAGCAGGCACAGATACGCAGTATTTT. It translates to CASSLLAGTDTQYF.

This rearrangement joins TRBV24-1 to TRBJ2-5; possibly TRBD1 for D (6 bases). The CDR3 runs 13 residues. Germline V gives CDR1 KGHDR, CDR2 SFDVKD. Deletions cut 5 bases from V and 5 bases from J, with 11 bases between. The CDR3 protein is CATSGDIQETQYF. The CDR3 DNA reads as TGTGCCACCAGTGGGGACATCCAGGAGACCCAGTACTTC.

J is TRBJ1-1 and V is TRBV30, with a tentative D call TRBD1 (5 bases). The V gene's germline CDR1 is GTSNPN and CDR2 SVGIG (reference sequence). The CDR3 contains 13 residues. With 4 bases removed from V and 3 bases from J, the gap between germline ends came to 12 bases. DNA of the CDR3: TGTGCCTGGATTCCCCGGGACTACACTGAAGCTTTCTTT. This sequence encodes CAWIPRDYTEAFF.

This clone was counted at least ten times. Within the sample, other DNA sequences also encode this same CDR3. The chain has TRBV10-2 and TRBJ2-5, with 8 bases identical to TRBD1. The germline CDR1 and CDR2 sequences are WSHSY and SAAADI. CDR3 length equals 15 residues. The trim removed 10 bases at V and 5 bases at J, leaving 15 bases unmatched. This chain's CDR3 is CATRKPQGAQETQYF. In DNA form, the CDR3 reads TGCGCCACCCGGAAGCCGCAGGGGGCGCAGGAGACCCAGTACTTC.

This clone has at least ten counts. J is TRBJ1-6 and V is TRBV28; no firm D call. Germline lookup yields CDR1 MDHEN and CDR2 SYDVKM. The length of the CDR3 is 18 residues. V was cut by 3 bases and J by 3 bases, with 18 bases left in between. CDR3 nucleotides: TGTGCCAGCAGTTTCAATTCCCGACTGGAGAGCTATAATTCACCCCTCCACTTT. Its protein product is CASSFNSRLESYNSPLHF.